This is a list of T cell receptor beta chains from one sample in a study of control samples from healthy donors and cancer patients. Produced via immunoSEQ multiplex PCR; TCRdb's table is partial and in-frame only. The sample has about 74,000 clones; 70% to 90% are singletons. Sequencing was performed on blood. Receptors were obtained from a woman aged 45-65 years in good health. CDR3s leave out the opening cysteine and the closing phenylalanine or tryptophan. Fields, in order: CDR3 length, V gene, J gene, CDR3 protein.

11	TRBV24-1	TRBJ1-5	ATSDLVNQPQH
14	TRBV5-6	TRBJ2-1	ASSLFRDRGRNEQF
14	TRBV2	TRBJ2-7	ASRVFRDRGNYEQY
13	TRBV5-1	TRBJ1-6	ASSLGQVENSPLH
10	TRBV2	TRBJ1-4	ASQGEDEKLF
10	TRBV29-1	TRBJ1-5	SASHSNQPQH
11	TRBV29-1	TRBJ2-5	SVRGTSGQTQY
14	TRBV11-2	TRBJ2-3	ASSLGTSGDADTQY
9	TRBV6-6	TRBJ1-4	ASGPLEKLF
14	TRBV4-1	TRBJ1-1	ASSLWQGEVNTEAF
13	TRBV2	TRBJ2-7	ASSTRERIPYEQY
16	TRBV10-3	TRBJ2-2	AISEHLLGTGNTGELF
11	TRBV6-5	TRBJ1-2	ASSTDGFYGYT
15	TRBV19	TRBJ1-6	ASSANRAAVYNSPLH
13	TRBV7-2	TRBJ1-5	ASSLGQGANQPQH
13	TRBV5-5	TRBJ2-1	ASSYAGRQVDEQF
12	TRBV6-6	TRBJ1-6	ASREQGLNSPLH
11	TRBV19	TRBJ1-2	ASSQRGSYGYT
12	TRBV10-3	TRBJ1-1	ATSDRIGDTEAF
13	TRBV14	TRBJ2-7	ASSPTSGVSYEQY
9	TRBV20-1	TRBJ2-7	SAIVKYEQY
13	TRBV7-9	TRBJ2-4	ASRGDRDTKNIQY